One sample yielded the 21 T cell receptor beta chains listed below, sequenced in a study of human T cells and chemical hapten exposure. Stated time point: patch test 2, 6 weeks after DPC sensitization. The sample's treatment: therapeutic diphenylcyclopropenone sensitization with weekly scalp DPC. Whole blood, unfractionated, served as the material for total RNA extraction. TCRdb ran MiXCR on the RACE reads and lists one entry per CDR3 protein. The sample gives tens of thousands of distinct CDR3 sequences, roughly a tenth of which show up once; 14% to 15% is in the top ten. Sequenced here: whole blood, sampled in connection with sensitization to the hapten diphenylcyclopropenone (DPC). These receptors all stem from a woman in her thirties with alopecia areata. Some clones in this sample may be carry-over from other donors' samples.

This clonotype turned up a few times. V is TRBV5-5 and J is TRBJ1-4; 7 nucleotides match TRBD1. The germline V gene has CDR1 SGHKS and CDR2 YYEKEE (reference sequence). There are 16 residues in the CDR3. V trimming: 3 bases; J trimming: 0 bases; junction bases outside the gene matches: 5. As DNA, the CDR3 is TGTGCCAGCAGCTCGACAGGGTCCTCAACTAATGAAAAACTGTTTTTT. Translated: CASSSTGSSTNEKLFF.

This clonotype showed up many times. J is TRBJ2-2 and V is TRBV6-4; D gene ambiguous. Germline V gives CDR1 MRHNA, CDR2 SNTAGT. This CDR3 is 15 amino acids long. V was pared by 4 bases and J by 4 bases, with 13 bases between. DNA for the CDR3: TGTGCCAGCAGTGTCGACCGGGCCGGCACCGGGGAGCTGTTTTTT. It codes for CASSVDRAGTGELFF.

In this sample, this clonotype turned up a few times. V is TRBV4-2 and J is TRBJ2-2; D unresolved. Germline CDR1 reads LGHNA; CDR2 reads YNFKEQ. The germline V and J ends were trimmed by 1 base and 1 base, with 4 bases remaining between them. The CDR3 spans 14 residues. CDR3 protein: CASSQAQNTGELFF. In DNA form, the CDR3 reads TGTGCCAGCAGCCAAGCTCAGAACACCGGGGAGCTGTTTTTT.

The chain carries TRBV19 and TRBJ2-3, with D possibly called TRBD1 or TRBD2 (5 bases each). Trimming pared 3 bases from V and 4 bases from J, leaving 11 bases between. CDR1 is LNHDA and CDR2 is SQIVND in the germline V gene (reference sequence). The CDR3 extends over 14 amino acids. CDR3 region: CASSMGPRADTQYF. The CDR3 coding sequence is TGTGCCAGTAGTATGGGACCGCGAGCAGATACGCAGTATTTT. The full variable domain, its missing parts supplied by reference TRBV19 and TRBJ2-3, is DGGITQSPKYLFRKEGQNVTLSCEQNLNHDAMYWYRQDPGQGLRLIYYSQIVNDFQKGDIAEGYSVSREKKESFPLTVTSAQKNPTAFYLCASSMGPRADTQYFGPGTRLTVL.

The chain employs TRBV7-2 and TRBJ2-7; 10 positions match TRBD1. The junction had 6 bases not matched to a gene; V was cut back by 1 base and J by 3 bases. The germline V gene encodes CDR1 SGHTA and CDR2 FQGNSA. The CDR3 totals 16 residues. CDR3 bases: TGTGCCAGCAGCTTAGATCTCCGGGACAGGGGCTACGAGCAGTACTTC. Its protein product is CASSLDLRDRGYEQYF.

This clonotype was observed many times. The J gene is TRBJ2-3, the V gene TRBV5-1; D could derive from TRBD1 or TRBD2 (5 bases each). The CDR3 extends over 16 amino acids. The V and J ends lost 1 base and 2 bases respectively, with 14 bases between them. From germline, CDR1 is SGHRS and CDR2 YFSETQ. CDR3 sequence (DNA): TGCGCCAGCAGCTTGCTCCCAGGGAGCCCCACAGATACGCAGTATTTT. This encodes CASSLLPGSPTDTQYF.

This clonotype was counted ten times or more. The V gene is TRBV6-1, the J gene TRBJ1-1, with TRBD1 matching over 7 bases. This CDR3 has 13 amino acids. J gave up 1 base and V 8 bases, and 4 bases lay outside the gene matches. Germline V gene lookup returns CDR1 MNHNS and CDR2 SASEGT. The CDR3 here is CASLRTGNTEAFF. Written as DNA, the CDR3 is TGTGCCAGCCTCCGGACAGGGAACACTGAAGCTTTCTTT.

The V gene is TRBV4-2, the J gene TRBJ1-3; the match to TRBD1 covers 7 bases. Per germline, CDR1 LGHNA and CDR2 YNFKEQ. V lost 5 bases and J lost 3; bases outside the gene matches: 4. The CDR3 contains 14 residues. The CDR3 region has the DNA TGTGCCAGCAGCAGACAGGGAAATGGAAACACCATATATTTT. This gives the protein CASSRQGNGNTIYF.

This clonotype was picked up many times. The rearrangement uses TRBV7-9 and TRBJ2-1, with a possible D match to TRBD2 (5 bases). From germline, CDR1 is SEHNR and CDR2 FQNEAQ (reference sequence). Trimming left V 5 bases short and J 6 bases short, with 17 bases between. There are 15 residues in the CDR3. For the CDR3, the DNA is TGTGCCAGCAGCGCTCCATATAGCGCCGGCAATGAGCAGTTCTTC. It specifies CASSAPYSAGNEQFF.

This clonotype came up many times. The gene calls are TRBV28 and TRBJ1-6, with D hard to call. V lost 6 bases and J lost 6, with 12 bases in between. The CDR3 consists of 14 residues. Germline loops: CDR1 MDHEN, CDR2 SYDVKM. The CDR3 reads CASSSWMGNSPLHF. In nucleotides, the CDR3 is TGTGCCAGCAGCTCATGGATGGGTAATTCACCCCTCCACTTT. Drawing the rest from reference TRBV28 and TRBJ1-6, the complete variable domain is DVKVTQSSRYLVKRTGEKVFLECVQDMDHENMFWYRQDPGLGLRLIYFSYDVKMKEKGDIPEGYSVSREKKERFSLILESASTNQTSMYLCASSSWMGNSPLHFGNGTRLTVT.

This clonotype was picked up many times. V is TRBV29-1 and J is TRBJ2-5; 8 bases are shared with TRBD2. Germline CDR1 SQVTM, CDR2 ANQGSEA. The V gene end was trimmed by 7 bases and the J gene end by 3 bases; junction bases not matched to a gene: 7. The CDR3 has 13 amino acids. The CDR3 loop reads CSAETSGEETQYF. The CDR3 DNA is TGCAGCGCCGAAACTAGCGGTGAAGAGACCCAGTACTTC.

This chain uses TRBV7-2 with TRBJ2-1; D possibly corresponds to TRBD1 (6 bases). The CDR3 is 15 residues long. The V end was cut by 5 bases, the J end by 6 bases, with 17 bases between. Germline values: CDR1 SGHTA, CDR2 FQGNSA. The CDR3 nucleotides read TGTGCCAGCAGCCTAGTGGTGGGGGCCTCCAATGAGCAGTTCTTC. Translated, it gives CASSLVVGASNEQFF. Supplemented by reference TRBV7-2 and TRBJ2-1, the full variable domain reads GAGVSQSPSNKVTEKGKDVELRCDPISGHTALYWYRQSLGQGLEFLIYFQGNSAPDKSGLPSDRFSAERTGGSVSTLTIQRTQQEDSAVYLCASSLVVGASNEQFFGPGTRLTVL.

The chain couples TRBV19 to TRBJ1-5; D perhaps matches TRBD1 (5 bases). The CDR3 contains 14 residues. CDR1 is LNHDA and CDR2 is SQIVND in the germline V gene (reference sequence). V dropped 8 bases and J dropped 2 bases, with 13 bases sitting between them. Written as DNA, the CDR3 is TGTGCCAGTTTGTCAGGGTCGGGCAATCAGCCCCAGCATTTT. This encodes CASLSGSGNQPQHF.

This clonotype was detected ten times or more. The V call is TRBV6-6, the J call TRBJ2-5; 7 positions agree with TRBD1. There are 14 residues in the CDR3. The ends lost 6 bases at V and 0 bases at J; junction bases unmatched: 4. Germline V lookup: CDR1 MNHNY, CDR2 SVGAGI (reference sequence). The CDR3 nucleotides are TGTGCCAGCAGCCAGGGACAGTACCAAGAGACCCAGTACTTC. It yields the protein CASSQGQYQETQYF.

At least ten counts were recorded for this clonotype. The chain joins TRBV28 to TRBJ1-3; D unclear. V dropped 3 bases and J dropped 7 bases, with 13 bases sitting between them. This CDR3 is built from 14 residues. Germline V gene sequence: CDR1 MDHEN, CDR2 SYDVKM. CDR3 sequence: CASSLKGRRNTIYF. The CDR3, as DNA: TGTGCCAGCAGTTTGAAGGGAAGAAGGAACACCATATATTTT.

This clonotype has a count of ten or more. This chain joins TRBV30 and TRBJ1-1; 8 bases fit TRBD1. Looked up from germline, CDR1 is GTSNPN and CDR2 is SVGIG (reference sequence). The CDR3 is 11 residues long. V lost 3 bases and J lost 9; bases outside the gene matches: 3. The CDR3 DNA reads as TGTGCCTGGAGGCGACAGGGGAAAGCTTTCTTT. Translation gives CAWRRQGKAFF.

This clonotype was detected ten times or more. J is TRBJ2-6 and V is TRBV29-1; TRBD1 agrees at 9 bases. Germline V gives CDR1 SQVTM, CDR2 ANQGSEA. The CDR3 is made up of 16 amino acids. Trimming at V came to 4 bases and at J to 4 bases, leaving 8 bases not matched to a gene. CDR3 protein: CSVGGTGNSGANVLTF. In DNA form, the CDR3 reads TGCAGCGTTGGGGGGACAGGGAACTCCGGGGCCAACGTCCTGACTTTC.

The chain has TRBV11-1 and TRBJ2-7; possible D gene TRBD2, 7 bases. V shed 5 bases and J shed 2 bases, with 16 bases lying between them. The V gene's germline CDR1 is SGHAT and CDR2 FQDESV (reference sequence). The length of the CDR3 is 15 residues. This CDR3 is CASSRARGATYEQYF. DNA of the CDR3: TGTGCCAGCAGCCGGGCCCGGGGGGCAACCTACGAGCAGTACTTC. The whole variable domain, remainder taken from reference TRBV11-1 and TRBJ2-7, is EAEVAQSPRYKITEKSQAVAFWCDPISGHATLYWYRQILGQGPELLVQFQDESVVDDSQLPKDRFSAERLKGVDSTLKIQPAELGDSAMYLCASSRARGATYEQYFGPGTRLTVT.

This rearrangement joins TRBV20-1 to TRBJ1-2, with 9 bases identical to TRBD1. CDR3 length equals 14 residues. Per the germline V gene, CDR1 is DFQATT and CDR2 is SNEGSKA (reference sequence). V shed 3 bases and J 6 bases; nucleotides not matched to a gene: 8. CDR3: CSARRDRDGDGYTF. The CDR3 DNA sequence: TGCAGTGCTAGGCGGGACAGGGATGGAGATGGCTACACCTTC.

The sample holds a few counts of this clonotype. The gene calls are TRBV20-1 and TRBJ1-5; possibly TRBD1 for D (5 bases). Germline V gene data show CDR1 as DFQATT and CDR2 as SNEGSKA (reference sequence). Trimming cost V 6 bases and J 4 bases, with 13 bases left between them. The CDR3 consists of 13 residues. The CDR3 region has the DNA TGCAGTGCCCCTGACGGGGGGAATCAGCCCCAGCATTTT. This translates into CSAPDGGNQPQHF.

This clonotype came up many times. The chain links TRBV12-5 to TRBJ2-3, with 8 positions matching TRBD2. V was pared by 1 base and J by 8 bases, with 8 bases of the junction left unmatched. Germline loops: CDR1 LGHNT, CDR2 FRNRAP. The length of the CDR3 is 15 residues. The CDR3, as DNA: TGTGCTAGTGGTTTGGAGGCGGGGGGCGGTGGTACGCAGTATTTT. The encoded protein is CASGLEAGGGGTQYF.